Sequencing of this T cell receptor (beta chain) was carried out in a study of response to subunit inactivated influenza vaccine. Study-wide results and limits: Authors suggested few new T cells are recruited by each seasonal influenza vaccination.

This clonotype was found a few times. What it binds is unknown. Each CDR3 protein is one row after TCRdb ran MiXCR on the RT-PCR reads. The profile shows roughly 670,000 distinct CDR3 sequences, 14% of them singletons. CDR3 length: 13 residues. Germline trimming cut 3 bases from V and 6 bases from J; bases unmatched to any gene: 4. Germline CDR1 is ENHRY and CDR2 is SYGVKD. The sequence came from a man between 50 and 59 years old who received an inactivated influenza vaccine. Sequences were derived from PBMCs from blood, sampled 14 days before vaccination. This sequence joins TRBV10-3 and TRBJ2-7, with 8 bases that match TRBD1. CDR3 residues: CAISENTGGEQYF. DNA of the CDR3: TGTGCCATCAGTGAAAACACAGGGGGCGAGCAGTACTTC.